This T cell receptor beta chain was retrieved from a study of blood T cell repertoires in COVID-19 (dated by TCRdb to the early 2020s). Regarding the research as a whole: Samples covering the acute and convalescent phases of COVID-19 were provided by collaborators in the United States, Italy and Spain. The dataset comprised deeply sampled blood TCRbeta repertoires from subjects exposed to, actively infected with, or recovered from COVID-19. The repertoires were made available in a free public database intended to serve as a resource for research on the immune response to SARS-CoV-2. The samples were drawn from two sources: the first 160 participants of the ongoing ImmuneRACE study, and fewer than 1,500 subjects contributed by 6 global collaborators. Sample metadata almost always included a de-identified subject ID, COVID-19 status, age in years and sex. The material from the prospective study consisted of cDNA or gDNA derived from T cells, B-cell-depleted T cells, or PBMCs. Where available, HLA class I and class II types were obtained from metadata supplied by the sample provider rather than from assay-based typing. The paper's findings and limits, for the study overall: How much clinical and demographic metadata was included differed by source and by participant, and the metadata was provided uncurated.

In the prospective study, participants were about 18 to 100 years old, resided in under 30 geographic areas of the United States, and were enrolled through a virtual design. In the prospective study, participants were assigned to cohorts based on the clinical history participants reported in a screening survey and a study questionnaire. Exposed participants had been in contact, within 2 weeks of entering the study, with a person who had a PCR-confirmed or clinician-diagnosed case of COVID-19. In the prospective study, whole blood, serum and a nasopharyngeal or oropharyngeal swab were collected from each participant by mobile phlebotomists. Prospective study participants could optionally give additional blood draws and questionnaires over a roughly 2-month period. Prospective study blood samples were shipped either frozen or at room temperature before DNA extraction. Worth noting for this clone: Its recognized antigen is unknown. Per-base quality was not reported, and no clone a single base away is much larger than it.

TCRbeta CDR3 regions were amplified from genomic DNA using the immunoSEQ Assay, a bias-controlled multiplex PCR. In the paper's pipeline: The number of nucleated cells in each sample was estimated by amplification of reference gene primers within the assay. To quantify the absolute abundance of each unique TCRbeta CDR3 rearrangement, sequence reads were collapsed and filtered. For each sample, productive Simpson clonality was calculated as the square root of Simpson's diversity index across productive rearrangements. This is the immuneACCESS table as TCRdb keeps it, with only in-frame sequences that have V and J called. A part of the clones is gone; compared with another copy, unresolved V genes explain less than half, and the rest is unexplained. Clone size and the V and J calls come from that table; the DNA yielded D and trimming. This sample has about 370,000 clones in its table, and just over 90% of those were observed once. Roughly 0.9% of the sample goes to the ten largest clones.

The cysteine opens and the phenylalanine closes a CDR3 of 14 amino acids. Kept here is only the CDR3 DNA, which spans 42 bases and is read in frame from base 1. The germline V gene (reference sequence) specifies SGHNT as CDR1 and YYREEE as CDR2. Ends trimmed: V by 0 bases, J by 3 bases; bases unmatched to a gene: 2. The rearrangement joined TRBV5-4 to TRBJ2-5; 7 central nucleotides agree with TRBD2. Sequenced sample: PBMCs or T cells enriched from blood (not recorded which). This TCR came from a woman aged 40 to 50 who had been exposed to COVID-19. The DNA sequence is as follows: TGTGCCAGCAGCTTGGCTCGGGGGGAAGAGACCCAGTACTTC. This sequence encodes CASSLARGEETQYF.